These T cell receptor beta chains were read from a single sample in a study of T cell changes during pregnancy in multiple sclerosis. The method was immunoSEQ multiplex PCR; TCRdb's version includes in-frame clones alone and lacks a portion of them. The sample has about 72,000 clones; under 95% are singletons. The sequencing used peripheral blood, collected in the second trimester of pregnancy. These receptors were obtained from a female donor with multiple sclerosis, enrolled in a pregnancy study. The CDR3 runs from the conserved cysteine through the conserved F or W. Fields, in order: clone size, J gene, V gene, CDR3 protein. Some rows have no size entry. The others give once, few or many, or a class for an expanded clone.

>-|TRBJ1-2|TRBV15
CATSREGQANYGYTF
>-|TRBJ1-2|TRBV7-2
CASSLKEIGQGAF
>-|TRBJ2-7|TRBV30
CACGGAYEQYF
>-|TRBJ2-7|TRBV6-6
CASSYGRGQGANEQYF
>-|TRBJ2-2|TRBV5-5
CASSRPVKPPNTGELFF
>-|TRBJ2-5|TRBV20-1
CRSLARETQYF
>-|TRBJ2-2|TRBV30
CACPSRVPAVTGELFF
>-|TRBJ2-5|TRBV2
CASSWDRGGQTQYF
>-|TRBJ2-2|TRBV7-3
CASSSLDLVGELFF
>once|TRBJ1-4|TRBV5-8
CASSLGDRSDEKLFF
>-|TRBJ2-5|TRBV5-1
CASSSLAGGPSGQETQYF
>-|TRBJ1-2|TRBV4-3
CASSQTRQGARGFGGYTF
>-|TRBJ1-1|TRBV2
CASRTGGEDTEAFF
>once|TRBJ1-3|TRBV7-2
CASSEGAVTGNTIYF
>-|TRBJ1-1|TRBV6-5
CASSWAGGTEAFF
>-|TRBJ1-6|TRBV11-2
CASSSRREGANNSPLHF
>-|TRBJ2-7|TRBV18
CASSPGVGTYEQYF
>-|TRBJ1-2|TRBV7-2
CASSSTSRDRGRNGYTF
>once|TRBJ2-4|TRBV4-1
CASSQTGTLGVRDIQYF
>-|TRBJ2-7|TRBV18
CASSPRLDWSSYEQYF
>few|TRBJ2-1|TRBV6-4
CASSDGTTNEQFF
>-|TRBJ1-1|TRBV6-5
CASSSGRGWEAFF
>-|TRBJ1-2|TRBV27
CASSFRGQGSGYTF
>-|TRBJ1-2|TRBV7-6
CASSLGQGGEGYTF
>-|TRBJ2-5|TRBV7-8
CASSKTGGTVKSTQYF
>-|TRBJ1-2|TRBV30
CAWNVEVNYGYTF
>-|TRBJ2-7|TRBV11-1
CASSYQRGGYEQYF
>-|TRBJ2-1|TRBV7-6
CASSLFQRGIENEQFF
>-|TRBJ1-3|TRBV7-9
CASRTRQGGNTIYF
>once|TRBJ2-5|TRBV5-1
CASSLEVSGGWETQYF
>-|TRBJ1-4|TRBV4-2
CASSQGLAGQGAYWTNEKLFF
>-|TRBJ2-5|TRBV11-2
CASSSTRSGALQETQYF
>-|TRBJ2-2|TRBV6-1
CASSLAGGTTGELFF